One T cell receptor beta chain is described in this entry. This sample stems from a study of blood T cell repertoires in COVID-19. Study-wide background: The cDNA or gDNA used as material had been derived from T cells, B-cell-depleted T cells, or PBMCs.

Per the original data handling: Amplification from reference gene primers served as the basis for estimated nucleated cell counts. Clones were sequenced by immunoSEQ multiplex PCR, and TCRdb holds only the in-frame ones, with some missing. That table gives V, J and clone size, and the DNA gave D and trimming. The sample lists about 120,000 clones, over 70% seen once, with less than 30% in the top ten. The CDR3 extends over 16 amino acids. Germline V gives CDR1 SGHVS, CDR2 FNYEAQ. The trim removed 5 bases at V and 5 bases at J, leaving 10 bases unmatched. The clonotype comes from a woman between 65 and 79 years old with acute or convalescent COVID-19. The specimen sequenced was peripheral blood. The chain combines TRBV7-6 with TRBJ2-1; 9 bases align to TRBD1. CDR3 sequence reads: CASSVWDRDINNEQFF. CDR3 bases: TGTGCCAGCAGCGTATGGGACAGGGATATCAACAATGAGCAGTTCTTC.